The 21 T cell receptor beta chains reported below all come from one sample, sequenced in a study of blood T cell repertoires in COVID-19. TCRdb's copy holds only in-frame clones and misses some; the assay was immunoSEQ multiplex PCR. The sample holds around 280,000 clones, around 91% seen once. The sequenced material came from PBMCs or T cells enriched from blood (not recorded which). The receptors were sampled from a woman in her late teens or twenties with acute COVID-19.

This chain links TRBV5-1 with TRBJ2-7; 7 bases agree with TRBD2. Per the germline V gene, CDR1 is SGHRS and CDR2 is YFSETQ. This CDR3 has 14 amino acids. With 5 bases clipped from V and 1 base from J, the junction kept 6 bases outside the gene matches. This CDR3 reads CASRPSGVSYEQYF. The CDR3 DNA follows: TGCGCCAGCAGGCCTAGCGGAGTTTCCTACGAGCAGTACTTC.

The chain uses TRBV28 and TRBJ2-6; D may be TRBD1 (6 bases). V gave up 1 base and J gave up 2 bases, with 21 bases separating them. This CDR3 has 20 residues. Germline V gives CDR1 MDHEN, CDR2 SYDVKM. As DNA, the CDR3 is TGTGCCAGCAGTTTATTTTTGATTACGGACAGTCTCCCTGGGGCCAACGTCCTGACTTTC. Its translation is CASSLFLITDSLPGANVLTF.

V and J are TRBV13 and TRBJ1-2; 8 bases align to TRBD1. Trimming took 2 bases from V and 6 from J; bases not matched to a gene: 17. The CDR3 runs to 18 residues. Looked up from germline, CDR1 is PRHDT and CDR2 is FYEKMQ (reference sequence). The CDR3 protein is CASSLLAGGDRQIHGYTF. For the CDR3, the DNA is TGTGCCAGCAGCTTATTAGCAGGGGGCGATCGACAAATCCATGGCTACACCTTC.

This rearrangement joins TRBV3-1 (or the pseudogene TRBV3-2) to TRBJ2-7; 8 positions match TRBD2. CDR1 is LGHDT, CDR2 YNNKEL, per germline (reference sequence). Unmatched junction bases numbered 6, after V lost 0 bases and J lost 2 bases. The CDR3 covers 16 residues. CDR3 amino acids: CASSQDRSGGTYEQYF. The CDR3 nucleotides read TGTGCCAGCAGCCAAGATCGAAGCGGGGGAACCTACGAGCAGTACTTC.

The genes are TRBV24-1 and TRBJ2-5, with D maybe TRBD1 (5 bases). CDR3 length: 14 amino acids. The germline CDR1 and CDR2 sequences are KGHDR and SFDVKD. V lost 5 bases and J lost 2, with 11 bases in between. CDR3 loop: CATSGLRVQETQYF. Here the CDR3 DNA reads TGTGCCACCAGTGGGCTCAGGGTTCAAGAGACCCAGTACTTC.

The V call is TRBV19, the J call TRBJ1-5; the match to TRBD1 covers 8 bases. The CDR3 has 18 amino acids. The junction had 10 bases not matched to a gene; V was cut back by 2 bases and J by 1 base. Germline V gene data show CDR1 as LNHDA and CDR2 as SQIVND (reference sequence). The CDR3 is CASSIRGQVRLSNQPQHF. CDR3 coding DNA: TGTGCCAGTAGTATACGGGGACAGGTCCGTCTGAGCAATCAGCCCCAGCATTTT.

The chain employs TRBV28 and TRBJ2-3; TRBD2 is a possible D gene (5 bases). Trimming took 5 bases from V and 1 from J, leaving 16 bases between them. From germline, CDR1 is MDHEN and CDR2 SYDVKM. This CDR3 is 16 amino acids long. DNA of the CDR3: TGTGCCAGCAGTACCATAGGACGGACTGGCACAGATACGCAGTATTTT. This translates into CASSTIGRTGTDTQYF.

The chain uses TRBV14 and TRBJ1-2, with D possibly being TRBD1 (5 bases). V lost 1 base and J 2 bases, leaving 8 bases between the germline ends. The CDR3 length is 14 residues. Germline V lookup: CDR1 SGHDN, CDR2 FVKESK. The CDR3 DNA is TGTGCCAGCAGCCAAGGACAGCAGAACTATGGCTACACCTTC. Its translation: CASSQGQQNYGYTF.

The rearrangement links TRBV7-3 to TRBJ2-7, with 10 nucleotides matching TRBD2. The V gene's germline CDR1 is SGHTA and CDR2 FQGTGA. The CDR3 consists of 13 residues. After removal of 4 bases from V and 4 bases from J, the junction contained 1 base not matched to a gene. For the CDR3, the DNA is TGTGCCAGCAGCTCTAGCGGGAGTTACGAGCAGTACTTC. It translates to CASSSSGSYEQYF. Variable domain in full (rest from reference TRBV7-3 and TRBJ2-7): GAGVSQTPSNKVTEKGKYVELRCDPISGHTALYWYRQSLGQGPEFLIYFQGTGAADDSGLPNDRFFAVRPEGSVSTLKIQRTERGDSAVYLCASSSSGSYEQYFGPGTRLTVT.

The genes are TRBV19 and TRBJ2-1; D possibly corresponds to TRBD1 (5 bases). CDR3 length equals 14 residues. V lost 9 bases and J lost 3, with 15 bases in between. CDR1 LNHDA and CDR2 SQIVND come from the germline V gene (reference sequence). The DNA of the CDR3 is TGTGCCAGCAATTGGGGCAGCCGCTACAATGAGCAGTTCTTC. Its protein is CASNWGSRYNEQFF.

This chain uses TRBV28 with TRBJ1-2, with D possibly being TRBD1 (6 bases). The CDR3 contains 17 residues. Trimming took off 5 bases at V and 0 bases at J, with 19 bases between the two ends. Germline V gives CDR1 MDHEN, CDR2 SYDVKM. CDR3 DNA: TGTGCCAGCAGTGGGGGAACAGGGAAGTGGACTAACTATGGCTACACCTTC. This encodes CASSGGTGKWTNYGYTF.

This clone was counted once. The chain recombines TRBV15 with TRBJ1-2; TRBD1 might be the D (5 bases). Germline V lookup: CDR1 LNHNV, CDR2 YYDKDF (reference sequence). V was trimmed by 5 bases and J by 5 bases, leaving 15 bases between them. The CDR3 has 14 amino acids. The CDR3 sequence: CATSPPGGGYGYTF. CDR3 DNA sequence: TGTGCCACCAGCCCCCCCGGGGGTGGGTATGGCTACACCTTC.

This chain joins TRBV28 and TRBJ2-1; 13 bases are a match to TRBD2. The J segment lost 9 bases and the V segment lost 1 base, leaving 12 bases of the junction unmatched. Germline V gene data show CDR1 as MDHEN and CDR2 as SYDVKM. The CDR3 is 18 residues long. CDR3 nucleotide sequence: TGTGCCAGCAGTTTATTGGGACTAGCGGGATTAGGGTCAATTGAGCAGTTCTTC. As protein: CASSLLGLAGLGSIEQFF.

CDR3 nucleotide sequence: TGTGCCAGCAGTCAACGCTCTTTCGGGAGTTTCTCTGGGGCCAACGTCCTGACTTTC. Amino acid sequence: CASSQRSFGSFSGANVLTF. The chain couples TRBV28 to TRBJ2-6, with D perhaps matching TRBD2 (6 bases). CDR1 is MDHEN, CDR2 SYDVKM, per germline. CDR3 length: 19 amino acids. The germline V and J ends were trimmed by 5 bases and 0 bases, with 20 bases remaining between them.

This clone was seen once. The CDR3 here is CSVVPLAGYEQYF. CDR3 nucleotides: TGCAGCGTTGTCCCCCTAGCGGGCTACGAGCAGTACTTC. This sequence joins TRBV29-1 and TRBJ2-7; 8 nucleotides match TRBD2. The CDR3 length is 13 residues. Looked up from germline, CDR1 is SQVTM and CDR2 is ANQGSEA. J was trimmed by 3 bases and V by 4 bases; bases with no gene match: 5.

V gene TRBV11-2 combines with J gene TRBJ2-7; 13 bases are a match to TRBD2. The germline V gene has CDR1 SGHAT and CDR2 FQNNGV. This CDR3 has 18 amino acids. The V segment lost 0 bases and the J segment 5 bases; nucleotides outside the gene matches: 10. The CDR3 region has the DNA TGTGCCAGCAGCTTAGACCCACTAGCGGGAGGGCCTTTGGACGAGCAGTACTTC. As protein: CASSLDPLAGGPLDEQYF.

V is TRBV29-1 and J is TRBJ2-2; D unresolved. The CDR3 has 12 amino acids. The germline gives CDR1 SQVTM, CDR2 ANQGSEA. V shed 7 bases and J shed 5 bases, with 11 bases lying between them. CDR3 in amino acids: CSAAWSTGELFF. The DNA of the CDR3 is TGCAGCGCAGCGTGGTCGACCGGGGAGCTGTTTTTT.

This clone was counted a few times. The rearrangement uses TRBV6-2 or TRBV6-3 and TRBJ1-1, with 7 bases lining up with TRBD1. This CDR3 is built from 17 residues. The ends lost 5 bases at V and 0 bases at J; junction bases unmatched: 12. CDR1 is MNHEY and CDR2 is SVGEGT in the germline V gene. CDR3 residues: CASSARLGQILNTEAFF. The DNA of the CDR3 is TGTGCCAGCAGTGCCCGACTGGGACAGATTCTGAACACTGAAGCTTTCTTT.

The CDR3 DNA follows: TGTGCCCCTAGGCGAACCCAGTACTTC. This encodes CAPRRTQYF. The chain combines TRBV27 with TRBJ2-5; D call uncertain. Germline V gene sequence: CDR1 MNHEY, CDR2 SMNVEV (reference sequence). V shed 11 bases and J shed 8 bases, with 9 bases lying between them. The CDR3 totals 9 residues.

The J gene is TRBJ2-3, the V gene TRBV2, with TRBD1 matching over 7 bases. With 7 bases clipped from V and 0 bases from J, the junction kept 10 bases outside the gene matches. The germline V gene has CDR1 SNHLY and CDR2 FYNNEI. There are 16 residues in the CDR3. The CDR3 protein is CASNFRPRGSTDTQYF. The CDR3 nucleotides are TGTGCCAGCAATTTCCGCCCCAGGGGGAGCACAGATACGCAGTATTTT.

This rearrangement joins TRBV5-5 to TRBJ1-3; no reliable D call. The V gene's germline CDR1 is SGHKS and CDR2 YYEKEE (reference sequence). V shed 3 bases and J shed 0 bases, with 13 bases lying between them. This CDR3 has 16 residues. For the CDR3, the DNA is TGTGCCAGCAGCTCATTAACAGTTAGCTCTGGAAACACCATATATTTT. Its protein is CASSSLTVSSGNTIYF. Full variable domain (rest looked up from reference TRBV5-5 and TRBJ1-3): DAGVTQSPTHLIKTRGQQVTLRCSPISGHKSVSWYQQVLGQGPQFIFQYYEKEERGRGNFPDRFSARQFPNYSSELNVNALLLGDSALYLCASSSLTVSSGNTIYFGEGSWLTVV.